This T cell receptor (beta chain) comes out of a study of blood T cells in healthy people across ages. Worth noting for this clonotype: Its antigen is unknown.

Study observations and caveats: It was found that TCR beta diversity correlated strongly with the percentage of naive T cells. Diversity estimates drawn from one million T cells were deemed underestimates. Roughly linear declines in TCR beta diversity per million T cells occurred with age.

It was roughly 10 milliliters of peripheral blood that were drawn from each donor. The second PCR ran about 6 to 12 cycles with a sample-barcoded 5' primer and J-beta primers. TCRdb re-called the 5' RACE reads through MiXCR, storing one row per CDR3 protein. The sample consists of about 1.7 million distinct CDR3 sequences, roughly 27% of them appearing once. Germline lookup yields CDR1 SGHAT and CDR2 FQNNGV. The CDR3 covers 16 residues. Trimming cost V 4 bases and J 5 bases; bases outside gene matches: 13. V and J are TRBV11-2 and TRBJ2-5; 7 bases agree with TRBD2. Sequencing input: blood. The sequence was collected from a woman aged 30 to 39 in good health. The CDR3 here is CASSSHLSGSGETQYF. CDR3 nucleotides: TGTGCCAGCAGCTCCCACCTTAGCGGGTCGGGGGAGACCCAGTACTTC.